The sequence of this TCR beta chain was determined in a study of spatial heterogeneity in lung cancer. Study at large: Detection consistently captured more beta-chain sequences than alpha-chain sequences. For the average unique TCR and UMI combination, more than nine occurrences appeared in raw reads.

Described time point: sample taken at primary tumor resection. Sequencing of whole RNA from tumor, nontumor lung or frozen PBMC involved no sorting. Individually, TCR cDNA molecules were each labelled with a unique molecular identifier. A single record per CDR3 protein comes from TCRdb applying MiXCR to the 5' RACE reads. The repertoire has some 38,000 distinct CDR3 sequences, approximately 3.1% of them found once; the top ten carry 30% to 45%. V lost 5 bases, J lost 6 bases, and 11 bases lay in between. This CDR3 is built from 12 residues. Germline-derived CDR1 and CDR2 are MNHEY and SVGAGI. This clonotype was counted ten times or more.

Sequencing used normal lung tissue next to the tumor, obtained at surgery. The sequence came from a male donor with early-stage non-small cell lung cancer. The rearrangement joins TRBV6-5 to TRBJ2-7, with a possible D match to TRBD1 (5 bases). The chain's CDR3 is CASSRAGREQYF. The CDR3 DNA reads TGTGCCAGCAGTAGGGCAGGGCGCGAGCAGTACTTC.